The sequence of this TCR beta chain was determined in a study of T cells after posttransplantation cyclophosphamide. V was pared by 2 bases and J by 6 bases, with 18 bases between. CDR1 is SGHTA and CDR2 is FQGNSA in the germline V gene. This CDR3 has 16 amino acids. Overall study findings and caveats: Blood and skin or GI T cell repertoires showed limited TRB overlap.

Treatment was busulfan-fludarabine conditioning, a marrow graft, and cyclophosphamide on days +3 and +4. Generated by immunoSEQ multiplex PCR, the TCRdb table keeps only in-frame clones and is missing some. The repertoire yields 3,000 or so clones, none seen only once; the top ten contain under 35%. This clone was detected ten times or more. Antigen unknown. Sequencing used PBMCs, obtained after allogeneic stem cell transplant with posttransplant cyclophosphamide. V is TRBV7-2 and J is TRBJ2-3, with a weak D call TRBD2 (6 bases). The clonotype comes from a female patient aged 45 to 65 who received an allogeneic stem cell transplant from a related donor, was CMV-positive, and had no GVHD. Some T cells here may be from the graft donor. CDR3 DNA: TGTGCCAGCAGCTTAATGTGGGCGGGATTGGGGGATACGCAGTATTTT. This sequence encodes CASSLMWAGLGDTQYF.